The clone carrying this T cell receptor beta chain showed up many times. These data are taken from a study of neurological immune-mediated disorders. TCRdb recomputed calls from the 5' RACE reads with MiXCR, one row per CDR3 protein. The repertoire holds roughly 59,000 distinct CDR3 sequences, with over 5% as singletons. The sequenced sample was PBMCs. This receptor was obtained from a human donor with multiple sclerosis. The donor label of this sample is uncertain.

The CDR3 here is CASSPRFSTNEKLFF. The DNA of the CDR3 is TGTGCCAGCAGCCCTCGGTTTTCAACTAATGAAAAACTGTTTTTT. The J gene is TRBJ1-4, the V gene TRBV9, with D uncertain. V shed 4 bases and J shed 0 bases, with 10 bases lying between them. The CDR3 runs to 15 residues. Germline V lookup: CDR1 SGDLS, CDR2 YYNGEE.